What follows are 29 T cell receptor beta chains derived from one specimen sequenced in a study of T-cell reconstitution after alpha-beta-depleted transplantation in children. It was with unique molecular identifiers that the TCRbeta library was prepared. TCRdb redid the calling of the PCR reads with MiXCR, one entry per CDR3 protein. The sample consists of roughly 570,000 distinct CDR3 sequences, approximately 30% of them appearing once. The source was PBMCs, collected before TCRalphabeta/CD19-depleted stem cell transplant. The receptors come from a boy under three years old with Wiskott-Aldrich syndrome, due to receive a stem cell transplant.

The V and J genes are TRBV11-1 and TRBJ2-5; tentative D call: TRBD1 (8 bases). V was pared by 5 bases and J by 5 bases, with 27 bases between. The length of the CDR3 is 18 residues. Germline CDR1 SGHAT, CDR2 FQDESV (reference sequence). The CDR3 reads CASSHPAGPGTGRETQYF. The CDR3 coding sequence is TGTGCCAGCAGCCATCCAGCGGGGCCCGGGACAGGTCGGGAGACCCAGTACTTC.

J is TRBJ1-1 and V is TRBV10-3; 8 bases agree with TRBD1. This CDR3 contains 15 residues. Germline V lookup: CDR1 ENHRY, CDR2 SYGVKD. Trimming cost V 6 bases and J 3 bases; bases outside gene matches: 9. This chain's CDR3 is CAISSRQGRHTEAFF. The CDR3 DNA follows: TGTGCCATCAGCTCCCGACAGGGGAGGCACACTGAAGCTTTCTTT.

This chain joins TRBV5-1 and TRBJ2-1; D not certain. The CDR3 sequence is 13 residues long. Trimming stripped 5 bases from V and 5 bases from J, with 11 bases between. Germline assignment: CDR1 SGHRS and CDR2 YFSETQ. CDR3 sequence: CASRPEADNEQFF. The CDR3 region has the DNA TGCGCCAGCAGGCCCGAGGCGGACAATGAGCAGTTCTTC.

The CDR3 here is CSVVRGITQETQYF. Written as DNA, the CDR3 is TGCAGTGTAGTGCGGGGAATTACGCAAGAGACCCAGTACTTC. This chain connects TRBV20-1 to TRBJ2-5, with a weak D call TRBD2 (6 bases). Germline CDR1 reads DFQATT; CDR2 reads SNEGSKA (reference sequence). The length of the CDR3 is 14 residues. V lost 7 bases to trimming and J lost 2 bases, with 17 bases between them.

This clonotype was counted ten times or more. The chain carries TRBV7-2 and TRBJ2-7, with D perhaps TRBD1 or TRBD2 (6 bases each). This CDR3 comprises 14 residues. The V end lost 2 bases, the J end lost 2 bases, and 10 bases lay between the germline ends. CDR1 SGHTA and CDR2 FQGNSA come from the germline V gene. The CDR3 loop is CASSLFGGPYEQYF. CDR3 nucleotides: TGTGCCAGCAGCTTATTCGGGGGCCCCTACGAGCAGTACTTC.

This clonotype was recorded a few times. This chain uses TRBV20-1 with TRBJ1-3; weak D call: TRBD1 (5 bases). Trimming removed 6 bases from V and 0 bases from J, with 12 bases in between. The CDR3 spans 14 residues. Germline V gene sequence: CDR1 DFQATT, CDR2 SNEGSKA (reference sequence). CDR3 bases: TGCAGTGCCCGACGGGGGGGCTCTGGAAACACCATATATTTT. Amino acid sequence: CSARRGGSGNTIYF.

The gene calls are TRBV5-1 and TRBJ2-1, with a possible D match to TRBD2 (6 bases). The length of the CDR3 is 15 residues. Trimming removed 0 bases at V and 9 bases at J, with 16 bases between. From germline, CDR1 is SGHRS and CDR2 YFSETQ. The CDR3 sequence is CASSLGAGRSTEQFF. The CDR3 coding sequence is TGCGCCAGCAGCTTGGGGGCGGGACGATCGACTGAGCAGTTCTTC. Based on the CDR3 plus reference TRBV5-1 and TRBJ2-1, the full variable domain is KAGVTQTPRYLIKTRGQQVTLSCSPISGHRSVSWYQQTPGQGLQFLFEYFSETQRNKGNFPGRFSGRQFSNSRSEMNVSTLELGDSALYLCASSLGAGRSTEQFFGPGTRLTVL.

This clonotype turned up a few times. The J gene is TRBJ2-1, the V gene TRBV5-1; 8 bases agree with TRBD1. Trimming at V came to 0 bases and at J to 1 base, leaving 3 bases not matched to a gene. The length of the CDR3 is 16 residues. Germline loops: CDR1 SGHRS, CDR2 YFSETQ. CDR3: CASSLAQGASYNEQFF. The CDR3 nucleotides are TGCGCCAGCAGCTTGGCCCAGGGGGCTTCCTACAATGAGCAGTTCTTC.

This clonotype was seen a few times. The chain has TRBV4-1 and TRBJ1-6, with 10 bases fitting TRBD1. V dropped 3 bases and J dropped 7; count of bases not matched to a gene: 3. The length of the CDR3 is 15 residues. Germline V lookup: CDR1 MGHRA, CDR2 YSYEKL. The CDR3 spells CASSHGQGGNSPLHF. CDR3 coding DNA: TGCGCCAGCAGCCACGGACAGGGGGGGAATTCACCCCTCCACTTT.

The CDR3 DNA reads as TGTGCCAGTACCTCGGGCGTCTCCGGGGATGGCTACACCTTC. Residues: CASTSGVSGDGYTF. V is TRBV7-6 and J is TRBJ1-2; D is ambiguous. Germline CDR1 and CDR2: SGHVS and FNYEAQ. V was cut by 9 bases and J by 6 bases, with 20 bases left in between. This CDR3 comprises 14 residues.

This chain joins TRBV20-1 and TRBJ2-7, with 10 bases aligning to TRBD2. Unmatched junction bases numbered 7, after V lost 7 bases and J lost 4 bases. CDR1 is DFQATT and CDR2 is SNEGSKA in the germline V gene (reference sequence). The CDR3 is 13 residues long. The CDR3 bases are TGCAGTGTACCGGGACTAGCGCTTTACGAGCAGTACTTC. This encodes CSVPGLALYEQYF.

The rearrangement uses TRBV5-1 and TRBJ2-7; D is possibly TRBD1 or TRBD2 (5 bases each). Germline V gene sequence: CDR1 SGHRS, CDR2 YFSETQ. CDR3 length: 16 amino acids. The V gene lost 1 base and the J gene lost 1 base, with 15 bases spanning the gap. CDR3 DNA sequence: TGCGCCAGCAGCTTGAGCCCAGGGACCTTTTCCTACGAGCAGTACTTC. This gives the protein CASSLSPGTFSYEQYF.

This clonotype showed up just a few times. The chain joins TRBV29-1 to TRBJ2-7, with 7 positions matching TRBD1. This CDR3 region has 14 residues. The germline CDR1 and CDR2 sequences are SQVTM and ANQGSEA. J gave up 5 bases and V 2 bases, and 9 bases lay outside the gene matches. This chain's CDR3 is CSVEKGTAFNEQYF. CDR3 nucleotides: TGCAGCGTTGAAAAAGGGACAGCCTTTAACGAGCAGTACTTC.

The chain couples TRBV12-3 or TRBV12-4 to TRBJ2-1; D is undetermined. The length of the CDR3 is 14 residues. V was trimmed by 5 bases and J by 5 bases, leaving 13 bases between them. DNA of the CDR3: TGTGCCAGCAGTCCGCCGAGACGGCACAATGAGCAGTTCTTC. Translating gives CASSPPRRHNEQFF.

This chain connects TRBV7-9 to TRBJ2-1; 7 bases map to TRBD2. This CDR3 is 16 amino acids long. The germline CDR1 and CDR2 sequences are SEHNR and FQNEAQ (reference sequence). V lost 5 bases to trimming and J lost 2 bases; unmatched junction nucleotides: 9. The CDR3 bases are TGTGCCAGCAGCCGCCTACTAGCGCGCCCCTACAATGAGCAGTTCTTC. Translating gives CASSRLLARPYNEQFF. Variable domain in full (rest from reference TRBV7-9 and TRBJ2-1): DTGVSQNPRHKITKRGQNVTFRCDPISEHNRLYWYRQTLGQGPEFLTYFQNEAQLEKSRLLSDRFSAERPKGSFSTLEIQRTEQGDSAMYLCASSRLLARPYNEQFFGPGTRLTVL.

This clonotype was counted only a few times. The chain has TRBV28 and TRBJ2-3; TRBD1 matches 8 bases. The V gene's germline CDR1 is MDHEN and CDR2 SYDVKM. There are 16 residues in the CDR3. Unmatched junction bases numbered 10, after V lost 5 bases and J lost 3 bases. This CDR3 reads CASSGSGQGGTDTQYF. The DNA for the CDR3 is TGTGCCAGCAGTGGGTCTGGACAGGGTGGTACAGATACGCAGTATTTT. The variable domain in full, with the rest retrieved from reference TRBV28 and TRBJ2-3, is DVKVTQSSRYLVKRTGEKVFLECVQDMDHENMFWYRQDPGLGLRLIYFSYDVKMKEKGDIPEGYSVSREKKERFSLILESASTNQTSMYLCASSGSGQGGTDTQYFGPGTRLTVL.

The V and J genes are TRBV5-1 and TRBJ2-3; 9 bases align to TRBD2. The V segment lost 0 bases and the J segment 3 bases; nucleotides outside the gene matches: 2. Germline V gene lookup returns CDR1 SGHRS and CDR2 YFSETQ. This CDR3 comprises 15 residues. In DNA form, the CDR3 reads TGCGCCAGCAGCTTGGATCTAGCGGGGACAGATACGCAGTATTTT. It specifies CASSLDLAGTDTQYF.

This clonotype was seen many times. This chain links TRBV6-1 with TRBJ2-1, with 7 bases matching TRBD2. This CDR3 region has 15 residues. Trimming at V came to 3 bases and at J to 4 bases, leaving 6 bases not matched to a gene. Germline V CDR1 and CDR2: MNHNS, SASEGT. CDR3 amino acids: CASSDSLAEYNEQFF. As DNA, the CDR3 is TGTGCCAGCAGTGATTCGCTAGCGGAGTACAATGAGCAGTTCTTC.

The chain combines TRBV28 with TRBJ2-7, with 9 bases that match TRBD1. V lost 4 bases, J lost 5 bases, and 6 bases stayed unmatched. This CDR3 spans 14 amino acids. The germline V gene has CDR1 MDHEN and CDR2 SYDVKM. For the CDR3, the DNA is TGTGCCAGCAGTTCCGGGACAGGGACAAACGAGCAGTACTTC. Translation gives CASSSGTGTNEQYF.

V usage is TRBV5-1 and J usage is TRBJ2-1; no definite D call. Trimming removed 0 bases at V and 5 bases at J, with 6 bases between. CDR1 is SGHRS and CDR2 is YFSETQ in the germline V gene. CDR3 length equals 13 residues. The CDR3, as DNA: TGCGCCAGCAGCTTGGCCCTAAACAATGAGCAGTTCTTC. It codes for CASSLALNNEQFF.

This clonotype occurred a few times. The chain combines TRBV10-3 with TRBJ2-7, with D maybe TRBD2 (6 bases). CDR3 length equals 14 residues. CDR1 and CDR2 from the germline V gene are ENHRY and SYGVKD. Trimming removed 3 bases at V and 2 bases at J, with 11 bases between. The CDR3 DNA sequence: TGTGCCATCAGTGATCAGCGGGTTCCCTACGAGCAGTACTTC. Protein sequence: CAISDQRVPYEQYF.

The V call is TRBV5-4, the J call TRBJ2-7, with D hard to call. Germline CDR1 reads SGHNT; CDR2 reads YYREEE (reference sequence). The CDR3 extends over 14 amino acids. V lost 5 bases and J lost 0, with 12 bases in between. The DNA for the CDR3 is TGTGCCAGCAGTCCCAGTGAAAACTCCTACGAGCAGTACTTC. This sequence encodes CASSPSENSYEQYF. Together with reference TRBV5-4 and TRBJ2-7, the CDR3 gives the full variable domain: ETGVTQSPTHLIKTRGQQVTLRCSSQSGHNTVSWYQQALGQGPQFIFQYYREEENGRGNFPPRFSGLQFPNYSSELNVNALELDDSALYLCASSPSENSYEQYFGPGTRLTVT.

Only a few counts were recorded for this clonotype. The chain employs TRBV9 and TRBJ2-1; D is possibly TRBD2 (5 bases). CDR3 length: 15 residues. V dropped 0 bases and J dropped 4 bases, with 11 bases sitting between them. The germline CDR1 and CDR2 sequences are SGDLS and YYNGEE. The CDR3 coding sequence is TGTGCCAGCAGCGTAGAAACTAGGGCATACAATGAGCAGTTCTTC. This codes for CASSVETRAYNEQFF.

This chain links TRBV6-5 with TRBJ2-7; D may be TRBD1 (5 bases). The CDR3 sequence is 14 residues long. From germline, CDR1 is MNHEY and CDR2 SVGAGI. V lost 0 bases and J 5 bases, leaving 11 bases between the germline ends. This CDR3 reads CASSYSRLGDEQYF. In nucleotides, the CDR3 is TGTGCCAGCAGTTACTCCAGGCTAGGGGACGAGCAGTACTTC.

This clonotype appeared a few times. The V and J genes are TRBV29-1 and TRBJ1-1; no clear D gene. There are 13 residues in the CDR3. The germline V gene encodes CDR1 SQVTM and CDR2 ANQGSEA. The V end lost 3 bases, the J end lost 0 bases, and 8 bases lay between the germline ends. As DNA, the CDR3 is TGCAGCGTTGAGGCACTTCTGAACACTGAAGCTTTCTTT. This sequence encodes CSVEALLNTEAFF.

Only a few counts were recorded for this clonotype. The chain carries TRBV3-1 and TRBJ1-1, with D perhaps TRBD1 (6 bases). Germline assignment: CDR1 LGHDT and CDR2 YNNKEL (reference sequence). The CDR3 length is 13 residues. The V and J ends lost 7 bases and 5 bases respectively, with 14 bases between them. The CDR3 sequence: CASTSGELTEAFF. The CDR3 nucleotides are TGTGCCAGCACGTCAGGGGAGTTAACTGAAGCTTTCTTT. The full variable domain, rest sourced from reference TRBV3-1 and TRBJ1-1, is DTAVSQTPKYLVTQMGNDKSIKCEQNLGHDTMYWYKQDSKKFLKIMFSYNNKELIINETVPNRFSPKSPDKAHLNLHINSLELGDSAVYFCASTSGELTEAFFGQGTRLTVV.

This clonotype has a handful of counts. The gene calls are TRBV6-2 or TRBV6-3 and TRBJ2-7, with a weak D call TRBD2 (5 bases). V was pared by 0 bases and J by 2 bases, with 11 bases between. Germline lookup yields CDR1 MNHEY and CDR2 SVGEGT. The CDR3 is 15 residues long. CDR3 in DNA: TGTGCCAGCAGTTACTCCCGCAGAGGGACCTACGAGCAGTACTTC. It specifies CASSYSRRGTYEQYF.

This chain joins TRBV7-1 and TRBJ2-2, with 9 bases aligning to TRBD2. TRBV7-1 is assigned to the ORF class and has an uncertain function. V lost 5 bases to trimming and J lost 3 bases; unmatched junction nucleotides: 10. This CDR3 is built from 17 residues. DNA for the CDR3: TGTGCCAGCAGCCTCTTAGCGGGAGTCGCCGACACCGGGGAGCTGTTTTTT. It codes for CASSLLAGVADTGELFF.

This clonotype has only one observation. The chain is built from TRBV6-2 or TRBV6-3 and TRBJ2-2; TRBD2 matches at 10 bases. The CDR3 loop spans 20 amino acids. Germline V gene data show CDR1 as MNHEY and CDR2 as SVGEGT. The J segment lost 6 bases and the V segment lost 0 bases, leaving 16 bases of the junction unmatched. The CDR3 DNA reads TGTGCCAGCAGTTACTCGAGTTATAAGGGTCCGGGACTAGCGTCCGGGGAGCTGTTTTTT. Amino acids: CASSYSSYKGPGLASGELFF.